The source of this T cell receptor beta chain is a study of CD8 T cells in Susac syndrome. Sequencing of TCR beta covered CD8+ and CD4+ T cells obtained from blood. The multiple sclerosis control cohort comprised treatment-naive individuals presenting with stable or active relapsing-remitting disease. Negative isolation yielded the CD8+ and CD4+ T cells, while FACS enriched the TEMRA cells. Reverse transcription of 0.5 to 1 ug RNA used random hexamers. Amplification of TCR beta CDR3 across 54 Vbeta and 13 Jbeta was performed with immunoSEQ multiplex PCR. Using its own MiXCR run on the immunoSEQ multiplex PCR reads, TCRdb lists one record per CDR3 protein. The sample holds approximately 150,000 distinct CDR3 sequences, over 85% seen once. The CDR3 length is 15 residues. Germline CDR1 reads SGHTA; CDR2 reads FQGNSA. J was trimmed by 7 bases and V by 3 bases; bases with no gene match: 6.

Sequenced: CD4+ T cells from PBMCs. The source is a human donor with multiple sclerosis. This chain uses TRBV7-2 with TRBJ2-7, with 13 bases aligning to TRBD2. The CDR3 nucleotides are TGTGCCAGCAGCTTCGGACTAGCGGGAGAGGGGGAGCAGTACTTC. This gives the protein CASSFGLAGEGEQYF.